This entry describes one TCR beta chain. This CDR3 has 14 residues. Trimming left V 6 bases short and J 3 bases short, with 15 bases between. CDR1 is MNHNY, CDR2 SVGAGI, per germline (reference sequence). These data originate in a study of T cells in localized non-small cell lung cancer. The protocol was immunoSEQ multiplex PCR, while the TCRdb copy is restricted to in-frame clones and leaves out a portion. In the table there are about 15,000 clones, around 87% of which are singletons. This chain links TRBV6-6 with TRBJ2-7; D is perhaps TRBD2 (5 bases). This receptor was identified in a male donor aged 60 or over with stage II lung adenocarcinoma. The source was peripheral blood mononuclear cells, collected before any cancer treatment. CDR3 sequence: CASRNGLGVYEQYF. The DNA for the CDR3 is TGTGCCAGCAGAAACGGACTCGGGGTCTACGAGCAGTACTTC.